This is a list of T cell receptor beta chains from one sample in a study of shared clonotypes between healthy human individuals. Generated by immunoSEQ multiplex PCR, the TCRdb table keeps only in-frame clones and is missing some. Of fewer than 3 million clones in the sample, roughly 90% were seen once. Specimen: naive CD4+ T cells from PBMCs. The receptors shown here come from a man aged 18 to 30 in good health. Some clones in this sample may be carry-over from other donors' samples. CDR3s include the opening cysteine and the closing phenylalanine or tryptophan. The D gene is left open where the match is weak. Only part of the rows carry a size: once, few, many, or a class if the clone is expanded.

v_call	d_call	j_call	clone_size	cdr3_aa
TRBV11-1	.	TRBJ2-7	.	CASSLALIDEQYF
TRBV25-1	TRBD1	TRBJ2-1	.	CASSADRSSYNEQFF
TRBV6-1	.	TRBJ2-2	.	CASSWLTGELFF
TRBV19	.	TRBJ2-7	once	CASSQGYSEFNYEQYF
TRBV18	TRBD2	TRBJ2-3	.	CASSPTSAPDTQYF
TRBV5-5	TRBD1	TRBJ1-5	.	CASNQGAYSNQPQHF
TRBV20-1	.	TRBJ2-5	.	CSASREETQYF
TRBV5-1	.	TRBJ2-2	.	CASSLGRRTGELFF
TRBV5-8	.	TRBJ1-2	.	CASSGPNYGYTF
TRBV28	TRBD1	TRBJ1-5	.	CASRSGQVGNQPQHF
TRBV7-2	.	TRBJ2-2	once	CASSPTGGYPTGELFF
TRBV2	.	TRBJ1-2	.	CASSEASELHF
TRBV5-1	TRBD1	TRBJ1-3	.	CASSLAQGANTIYF
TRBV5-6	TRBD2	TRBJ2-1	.	CASSPLAGGRNEQFF
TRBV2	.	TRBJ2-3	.	CASSEWVLFSSDSTDTQYF
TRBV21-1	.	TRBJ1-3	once	CASSKNDKTRYPGNTIYF
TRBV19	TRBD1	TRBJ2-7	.	CASSETGDSYEQYF
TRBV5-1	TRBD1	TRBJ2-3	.	CASSYSTGSGGMDTQYF
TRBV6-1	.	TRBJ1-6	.	CASKAEPNSPLHF
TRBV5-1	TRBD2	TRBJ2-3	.	CASSLSGGPPDTQYF
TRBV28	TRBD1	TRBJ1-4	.	CASSSGQGAREKLFF
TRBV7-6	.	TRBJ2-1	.	CASSPHQGLLGQFF
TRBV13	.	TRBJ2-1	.	CASTSYNEQFF
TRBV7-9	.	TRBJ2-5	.	CASSGGLETQYF
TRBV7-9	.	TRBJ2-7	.	CASSLALGDIPYEQYF
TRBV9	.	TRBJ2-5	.	CASSVAGVGETQYF
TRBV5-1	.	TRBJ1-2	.	CASSLGPLANYGYTF
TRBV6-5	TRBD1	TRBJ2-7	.	CASRPTGGEQYF